This record looks at one T cell receptor (beta chain) sequence and its context. This clone was picked up a small number of times. There is no known antigen for this receptor. Base qualities are not at hand, and no much larger clone is one base apart. Each donor gave one peripheral blood draw, approximately 110 mL on average, collected into heparinised tubes. Naive, central memory, regulatory and stem cell-like memory CD4+ T cells were sorted on a BD FACSAria II using a panel including CD45RO, CCR7, CD25, CD127, CD95 and CD27. Every sorted population had a purity above 98%. PBMCs were isolated right away by Lymphoprep density gradient centrifugation and were stained directly, without culture. Samples were stained and sorted in pairs, with one healthy donor and one patient per experiment, so that batch effects were minimized. The data stem from a study of beta chain features in type 1 diabetes (dated by TCRdb to the late 2010s). Some background on the complete study: Mean age, gender distribution, total cell number and subset yield did not differ between patients and healthy donors. The study compared the TCRB repertoires of sorted circulating CD4+ T cell subsets in recently diagnosed type 1 diabetes patients with those in matched healthy donors. A total of 100 million to 110 million sorted cells were examined across all samples, and a strong correlation was observed between cell number per subset and RNA yield. Regulatory and stem cell-like memory subsets were isolated from only 8 patients and about eight healthy donors, whereas naive and central memory subsets came from all 28 donors. The paper as a whole reports these results and caveats: Fewer insertions and more nucleotide deletions at VDJ recombination sites were observed in patients with type 1 diabetes, implying thymic rearrangement abnormalities. The naive, central memory and regulatory TCRB repertoires appeared to resemble one another more closely among patients than among healthy donors. Shorter templates might be favored by PCR, yet because patient and control samples were amplified and corrected together, any such skew would affect both groups equally. Because cDNA rather than genomic DNA was sequenced, highly expressing activated cells could have been over-represented, although no difference in activation and CD3 levels was found between groups. Because the HLA sub-analyses included only small numbers of individuals, any influence of HLA type on TCRB rearrangement was left unresolved. Type 1 diabetes patients showed a moderate but significant shortening of TCRB CDR3 length in all four CD4+ subsets.

A distance of 9 bases separates the germline ends of V and J, which lose 1 base and 8 bases respectively. Spanning cysteine to phenylalanine, the CDR3 consists of 13 amino acids. Only the CDR3 DNA is retained, 39 bases long and in frame from the first base. The CDR1 and CDR2 encoded by the germline V gene are SGHVS and FQNEAQ. The entire isolated RNA was reverse transcribed using the High Capacity cDNA Reverse Transcription Kit, and thus expressed TCRB transcripts were sequenced. Deep immunoSEQ sequencing was applied to naive, central memory and regulatory T cell samples, giving an average of around 3.8 million total reads per sample. Sorted cells were lysed in RLT buffer and RNA was extracted with DNase-treated RNeasy Micro or Mini kits, depending on cell number. To prevent cross-contamination, every cell subset was processed on its own, while patient and healthy donor samples were processed together. The immunoSEQ multiplex PCR was used to amplify TCRB sequences from cDNA, yielding 87-bp fragments that span the CDR3 region. The amplicons were sequenced using the Illumina HiSeq platform. The authors' pipeline ran thus. Synthetic template baselines were used to correct PCR bias computationally, reads within Hamming distance 2 were collapsed together, and singletons that could not be merged were discarded. Reads were aligned against IMGT to assign V, D and J genes, CDR3 length and insertions or deletions at six rearrangement sites. Within each subset, clonotype counts were normalized to sorted cell number, after which true diversity and Gini coefficients were computed with the tcR R package. The overlap coefficient, calculated on TCRB nucleotide sequences, was used to measure repertoire sharing. As a proxy for the pre-selection repertoire, out-of-frame TCRB sequences from naive cells were analyzed. The table comes from immuneACCESS by way of TCRdb, which keeps in-frame sequences with V and J called. Part of the clones is missing from these tables; in studies checked, under half for an unresolved V gene and the rest for unknown reasons. The DNA was the basis for D and trimming; V, J and clone size are from that table. This sample lists hundreds of thousands of clones; over 10% were detected once. Approximately 0.011% of the sample comes from the top ten.

The TCR sequence derives from a woman younger than 30 with type 1 diabetes. Material for sequencing was naive CD4+ T cells from blood. The cell subset or site label corresponds to: true naive CD4+ T cells. The chain is assembled from TRBV7-8 and TRBJ2-1; TRBD2 is a possible D gene, resting on 5 matching bases. The DNA sequence is TGTGCCAGCAGCTTAGTGTCGAGGGATGAGCAGTTCTTC. Translation gives CASSLVSRDEQFF.